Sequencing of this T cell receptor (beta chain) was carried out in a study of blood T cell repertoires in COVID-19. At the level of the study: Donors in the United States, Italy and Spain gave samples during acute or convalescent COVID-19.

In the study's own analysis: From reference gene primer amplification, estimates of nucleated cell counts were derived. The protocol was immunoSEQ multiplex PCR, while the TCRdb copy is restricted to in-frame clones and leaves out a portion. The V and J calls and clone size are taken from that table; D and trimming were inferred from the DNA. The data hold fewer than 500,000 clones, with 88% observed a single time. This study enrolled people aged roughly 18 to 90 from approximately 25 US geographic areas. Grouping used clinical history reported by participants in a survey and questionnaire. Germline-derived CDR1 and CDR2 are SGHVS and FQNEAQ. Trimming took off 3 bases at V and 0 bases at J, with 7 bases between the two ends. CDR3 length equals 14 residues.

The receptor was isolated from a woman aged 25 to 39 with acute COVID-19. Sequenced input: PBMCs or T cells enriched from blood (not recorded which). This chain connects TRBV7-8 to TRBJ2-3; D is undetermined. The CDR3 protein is CASSFRFSTDTQYF. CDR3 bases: TGTGCCAGCAGCTTCAGGTTTAGCACAGATACGCAGTATTTT.